This TCR beta chain is from a study of blood T cell repertoires in COVID-19. Whole-study context: The United States, Italy and Spain were the sources of the acute and convalescent COVID-19 samples. Sources were T cells, B-cell-depleted T cells, or PBMCs; the material itself was cDNA or gDNA.

This clone showed up just once. The protocol was immunoSEQ multiplex PCR, while the TCRdb copy is restricted to in-frame clones and leaves out a portion. The table includes around 150,000 clones, roughly 80% detected once. The CDR3 consists of 17 residues. Trimming at V came to 3 bases and at J to 4 bases, leaving 12 bases not matched to a gene. Germline CDR1 LGHNA, CDR2 YNFKEQ. The rearrangement uses TRBV4-2 and TRBJ2-7; 10 bases align to TRBD2. This TCR was sampled from a man aged 65 to 85 with acute or convalescent COVID-19. The sequenced sample consisted of peripheral blood. The CDR3 nucleotides read TGTGCCAGCAGCCATGAAATCGCTCGGACTAGCGGATACGAGCAGTACTTC. This codes for CASSHEIARTSGYEQYF.